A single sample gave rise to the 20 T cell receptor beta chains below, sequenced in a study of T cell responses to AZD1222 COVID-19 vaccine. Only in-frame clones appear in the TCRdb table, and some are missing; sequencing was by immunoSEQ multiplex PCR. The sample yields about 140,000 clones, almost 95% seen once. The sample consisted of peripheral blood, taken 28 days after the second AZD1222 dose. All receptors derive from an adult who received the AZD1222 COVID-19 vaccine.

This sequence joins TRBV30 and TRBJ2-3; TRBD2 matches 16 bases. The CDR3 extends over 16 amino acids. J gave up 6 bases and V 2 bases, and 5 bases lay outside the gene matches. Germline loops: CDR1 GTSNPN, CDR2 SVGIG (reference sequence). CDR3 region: CAWSKGLAGGVDTQYF. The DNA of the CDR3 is TGTGCCTGGAGTAAGGGACTAGCGGGAGGGGTTGATACGCAGTATTTT.

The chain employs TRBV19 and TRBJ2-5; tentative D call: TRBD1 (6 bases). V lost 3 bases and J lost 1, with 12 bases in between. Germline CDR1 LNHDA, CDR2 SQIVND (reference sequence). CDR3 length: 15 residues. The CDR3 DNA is TGTGCCAGTAGTATGCGTTCGACAGGCCAAGAGACCCAGTACTTC. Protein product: CASSMRSTGQETQYF.

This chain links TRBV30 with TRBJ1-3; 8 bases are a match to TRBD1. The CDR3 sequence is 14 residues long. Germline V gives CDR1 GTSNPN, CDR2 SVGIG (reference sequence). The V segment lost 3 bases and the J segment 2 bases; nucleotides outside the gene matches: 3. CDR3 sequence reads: CAWRTGVPGNTIYF. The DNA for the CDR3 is TGTGCCTGGAGGACAGGGGTCCCTGGAAACACCATATATTTT.

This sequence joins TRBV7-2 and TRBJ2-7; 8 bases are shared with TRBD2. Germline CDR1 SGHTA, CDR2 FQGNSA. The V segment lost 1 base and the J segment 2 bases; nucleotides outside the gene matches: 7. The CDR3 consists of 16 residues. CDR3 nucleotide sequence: TGTGCCAGCAGCTTAGATTCGGGGACTAGTCCCTACGAGCAGTACTTC. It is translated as CASSLDSGTSPYEQYF. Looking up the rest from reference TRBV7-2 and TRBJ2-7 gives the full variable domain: GAGVSQSPSNKVTEKGKDVELRCDPISGHTALYWYRQSLGQGLEFLIYFQGNSAPDKSGLPSDRFSAERTGGSVSTLTIQRTQQEDSAVYLCASSLDSGTSPYEQYFGPGTRLTVT.

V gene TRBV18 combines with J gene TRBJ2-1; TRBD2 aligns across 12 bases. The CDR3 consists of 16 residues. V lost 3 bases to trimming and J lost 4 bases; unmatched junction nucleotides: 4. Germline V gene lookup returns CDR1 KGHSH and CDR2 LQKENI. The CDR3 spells CASSPTSGSRYNEQFF. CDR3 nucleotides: TGTGCCAGCTCACCGACTAGCGGGAGTCGGTACAATGAGCAGTTCTTC.

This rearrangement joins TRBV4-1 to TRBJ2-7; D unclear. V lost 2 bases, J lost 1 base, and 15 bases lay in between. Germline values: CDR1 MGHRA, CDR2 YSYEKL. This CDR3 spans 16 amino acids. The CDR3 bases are TGCGCCAGCAGCCAAACCCGGGCCCGAACTTCCTACGAGCAGTACTTC. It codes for CASSQTRARTSYEQYF.

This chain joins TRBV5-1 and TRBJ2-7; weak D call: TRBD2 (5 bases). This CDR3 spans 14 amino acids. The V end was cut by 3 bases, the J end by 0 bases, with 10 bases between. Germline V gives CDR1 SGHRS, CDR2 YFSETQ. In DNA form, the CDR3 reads TGCGCCAGCAGCTCCCTTCGGGACTCCTACGAGCAGTACTTC. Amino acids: CASSSLRDSYEQYF.

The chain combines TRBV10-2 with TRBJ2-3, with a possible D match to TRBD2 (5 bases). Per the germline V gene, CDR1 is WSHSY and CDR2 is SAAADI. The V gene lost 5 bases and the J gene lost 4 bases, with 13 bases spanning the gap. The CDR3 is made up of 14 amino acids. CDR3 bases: TGCGCCAGCAGTCGTCTAGCTTTGGCAGATACGCAGTATTTT. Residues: CASSRLALADTQYF.

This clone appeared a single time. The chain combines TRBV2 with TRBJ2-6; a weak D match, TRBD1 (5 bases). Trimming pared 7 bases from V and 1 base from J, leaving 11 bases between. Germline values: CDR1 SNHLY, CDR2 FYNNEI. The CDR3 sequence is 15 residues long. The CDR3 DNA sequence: TGTGCCAGCACTCAAACAGGTTCTGGGGCCAACGTCCTGACTTTC. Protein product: CASTQTGSGANVLTF.

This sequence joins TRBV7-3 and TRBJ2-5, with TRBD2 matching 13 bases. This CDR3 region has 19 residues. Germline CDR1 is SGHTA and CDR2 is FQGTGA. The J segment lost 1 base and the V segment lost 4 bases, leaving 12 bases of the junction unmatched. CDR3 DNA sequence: TGTGCCAGCAGCTCACCAGGACTAGCGGGAGAAGCTCTCCAAGAGACCCAGTACTTC. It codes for CASSSPGLAGEALQETQYF.

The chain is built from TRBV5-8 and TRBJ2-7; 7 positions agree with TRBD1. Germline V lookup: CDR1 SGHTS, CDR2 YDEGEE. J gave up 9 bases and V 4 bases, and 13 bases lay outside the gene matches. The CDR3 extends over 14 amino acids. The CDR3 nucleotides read TGTGCCAGCAGCAGGGCGCGCAGGGGGACGGGGCAGTACTTC. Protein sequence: CASSRARRGTGQYF.

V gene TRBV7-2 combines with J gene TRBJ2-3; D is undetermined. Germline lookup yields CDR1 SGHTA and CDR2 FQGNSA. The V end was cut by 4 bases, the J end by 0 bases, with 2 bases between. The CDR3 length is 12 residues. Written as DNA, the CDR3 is TGTGCCAGCAGCTGGAGCACAGATACGCAGTATTTT. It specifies CASSWSTDTQYF.

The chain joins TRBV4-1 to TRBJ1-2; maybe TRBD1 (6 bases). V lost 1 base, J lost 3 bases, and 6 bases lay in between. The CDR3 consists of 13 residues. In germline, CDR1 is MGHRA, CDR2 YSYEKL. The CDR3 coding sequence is TGCGCCAGCAGCCAAGGGACAGACTATGGCTACACCTTC. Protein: CASSQGTDYGYTF.

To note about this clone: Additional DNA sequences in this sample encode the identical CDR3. Here the CDR3 DNA reads TGTGCCAGTAGTATGACAGGGGGAAATCAGCCCCAGCATTTT. Translated: CASSMTGGNQPQHF. V and J are TRBV19 and TRBJ1-5, with 9 bases lining up with TRBD1. J gave up 4 bases and V 3 bases, and 1 base lay outside the gene matches. The length of the CDR3 is 14 residues. Germline V gene lookup returns CDR1 LNHDA and CDR2 SQIVND (reference sequence). The full variable domain, completed using reference TRBV19 and TRBJ1-5, is DGGITQSPKYLFRKEGQNVTLSCEQNLNHDAMYWYRQDPGQGLRLIYYSQIVNDFQKGDIAEGYSVSREKKESFPLTVTSAQKNPTAFYLCASSMTGGNQPQHFGDGTRLSIL.

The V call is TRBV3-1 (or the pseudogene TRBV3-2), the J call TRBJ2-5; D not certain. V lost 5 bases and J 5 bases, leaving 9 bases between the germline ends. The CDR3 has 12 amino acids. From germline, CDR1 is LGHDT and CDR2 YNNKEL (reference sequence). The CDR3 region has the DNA TGTGCCAGCAGCTACCCGCGGGAGACCCAGTACTTC. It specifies CASSYPRETQYF.

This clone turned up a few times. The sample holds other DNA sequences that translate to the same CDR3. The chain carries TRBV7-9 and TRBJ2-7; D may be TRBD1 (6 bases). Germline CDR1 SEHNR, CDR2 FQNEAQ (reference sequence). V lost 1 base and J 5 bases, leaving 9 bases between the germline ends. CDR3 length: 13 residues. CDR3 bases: TGTGCCAGCAGCTTAGGAGCAGGGGACGAGCAGTACTTC. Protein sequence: CASSLGAGDEQYF.

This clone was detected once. The chain's CDR3 is CASSVGGENTEAFF. In nucleotides, the CDR3 is TGCGCCAGCAGTGTTGGAGGGGAAAACACTGAAGCTTTCTTT. This chain uses TRBV10-1 with TRBJ1-1; D may be TRBD1 (5 bases). This CDR3 contains 14 residues. CDR1 WNHNN and CDR2 SYGVQD come from the germline V gene (reference sequence). The V end was cut by 4 bases, the J end by 2 bases, with 11 bases between.

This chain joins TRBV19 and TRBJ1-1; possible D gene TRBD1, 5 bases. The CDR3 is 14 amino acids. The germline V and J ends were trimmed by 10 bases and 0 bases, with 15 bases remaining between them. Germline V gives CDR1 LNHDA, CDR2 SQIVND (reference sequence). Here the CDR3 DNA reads TGTGCCACTAGGGGTGAGAGGCTGAACACTGAAGCTTTCTTT. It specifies CATRGERLNTEAFF. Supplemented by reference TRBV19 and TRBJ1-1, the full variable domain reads DGGITQSPKYLFRKEGQNVTLSCEQNLNHDAMYWYRQDPGQGLRLIYYSQIVNDFQKGDIAEGYSVSREKKESFPLTVTSAQKNPTAFYLCATRGERLNTEAFFGQGTRLTVV.

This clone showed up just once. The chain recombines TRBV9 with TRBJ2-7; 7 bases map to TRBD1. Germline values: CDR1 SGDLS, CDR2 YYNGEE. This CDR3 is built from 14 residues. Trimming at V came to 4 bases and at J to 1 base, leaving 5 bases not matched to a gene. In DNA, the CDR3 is TGTGCCAGCAGCACAGGGGACGGATCCTACGAGCAGTACTTC. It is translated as CASSTGDGSYEQYF.

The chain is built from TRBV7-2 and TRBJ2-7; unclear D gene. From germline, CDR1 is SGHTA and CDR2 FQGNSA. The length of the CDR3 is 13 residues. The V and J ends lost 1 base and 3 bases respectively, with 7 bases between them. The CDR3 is CASSLVAVYEQYF. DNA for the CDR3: TGTGCCAGCAGCTTAGTGGCAGTCTACGAGCAGTACTTC. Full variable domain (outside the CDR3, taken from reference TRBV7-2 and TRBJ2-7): GAGVSQSPSNKVTEKGKDVELRCDPISGHTALYWYRQSLGQGLEFLIYFQGNSAPDKSGLPSDRFSAERTGGSVSTLTIQRTQQEDSAVYLCASSLVAVYEQYFGPGTRLTVT.